This T cell receptor beta chain was captured by sequencing in a study of T cells after yellow fever vaccination. Details on this clonotype: With a much larger clone just one base away, this may be a read error.

TCRdb fed the 5' RACE reads into MiXCR, producing one record per CDR3 protein. The sample lists 300,000 to 350,000 distinct CDR3 sequences, 3% to 4.5% occurring once. Sample: PBMCs, taken 5 days after the yellow fever booster vaccination. The TCR was taken from a man aged 18 to 30 who received the YFV17D yellow fever vaccine.

CDR3 bases: TGTGCCAGCAGTTTTGGGCTAGCTGGGGAGGAGTACTTC. Translation: CASSFGLAGEEYF. J is TRBJ2-7 and V is TRBV12-3 or TRBV12-4, with D maybe TRBD2 (6 bases). V dropped 3 bases and J dropped 11 bases, with 17 bases sitting between them. This CDR3 has 13 residues.